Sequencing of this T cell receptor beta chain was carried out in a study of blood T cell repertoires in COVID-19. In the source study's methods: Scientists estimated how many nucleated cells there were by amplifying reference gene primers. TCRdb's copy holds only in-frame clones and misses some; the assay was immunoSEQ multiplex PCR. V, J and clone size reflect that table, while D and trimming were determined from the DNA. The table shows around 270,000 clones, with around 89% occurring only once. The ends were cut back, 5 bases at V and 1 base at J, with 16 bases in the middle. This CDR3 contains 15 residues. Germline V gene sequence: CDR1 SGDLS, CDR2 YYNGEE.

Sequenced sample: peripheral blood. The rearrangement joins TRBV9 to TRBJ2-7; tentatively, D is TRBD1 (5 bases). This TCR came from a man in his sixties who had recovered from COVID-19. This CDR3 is CASSPTWGSSYEQYF. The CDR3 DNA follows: TGTGCCAGCAGTCCAACTTGGGGCAGTTCCTACGAGCAGTACTTC.